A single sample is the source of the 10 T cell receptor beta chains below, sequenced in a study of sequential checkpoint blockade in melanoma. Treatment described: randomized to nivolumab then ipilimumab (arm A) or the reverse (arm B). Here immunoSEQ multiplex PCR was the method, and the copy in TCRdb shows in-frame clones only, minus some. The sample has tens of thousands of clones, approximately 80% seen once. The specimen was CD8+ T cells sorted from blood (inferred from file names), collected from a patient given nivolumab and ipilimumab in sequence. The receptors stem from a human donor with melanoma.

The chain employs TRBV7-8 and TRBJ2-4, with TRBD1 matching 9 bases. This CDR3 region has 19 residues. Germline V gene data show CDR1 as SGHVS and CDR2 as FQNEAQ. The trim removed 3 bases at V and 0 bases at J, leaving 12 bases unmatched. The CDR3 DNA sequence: TGTGCCAGCAGCTTCCCACAGGGGGCCTATCCGGGAGCCAAAAACATTCAGTACTTC. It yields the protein CASSFPQGAYPGAKNIQYF.

The CDR3 bases are TGCGCCAGCAGCCAAGGACGAAGCGGGGGGGAAGCTTTCTTT. This codes for CASSQGRSGGEAFF. This chain uses TRBV4-3 with TRBJ1-1; D might be TRBD1 (5 bases). The CDR3 spans 14 residues. Trimming shortened V by 1 base and J by 8 bases, and 14 bases separated the two germline ends. CDR1 is LGHNA and CDR2 is YSLEER in the germline V gene.

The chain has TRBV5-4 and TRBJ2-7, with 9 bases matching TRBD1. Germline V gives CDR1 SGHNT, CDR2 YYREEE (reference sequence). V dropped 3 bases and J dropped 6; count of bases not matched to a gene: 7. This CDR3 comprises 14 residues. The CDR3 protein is CASSYGTGSVEQYF. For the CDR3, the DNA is TGTGCCAGCAGCTACGGGACAGGGAGCGTCGAGCAGTACTTC.

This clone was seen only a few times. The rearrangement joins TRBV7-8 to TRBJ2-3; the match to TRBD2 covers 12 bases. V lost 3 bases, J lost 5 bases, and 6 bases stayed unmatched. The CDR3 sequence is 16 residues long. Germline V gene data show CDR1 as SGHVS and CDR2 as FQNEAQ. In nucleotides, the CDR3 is TGTGCCAGCAGCTTCGGGGCTAGCGGGGGGGGAGATACGCAGTATTTT. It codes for CASSFGASGGGDTQYF.

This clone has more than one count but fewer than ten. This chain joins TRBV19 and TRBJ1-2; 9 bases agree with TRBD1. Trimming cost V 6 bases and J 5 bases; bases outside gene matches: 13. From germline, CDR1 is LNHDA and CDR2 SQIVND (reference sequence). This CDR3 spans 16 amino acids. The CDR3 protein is CASRKRTGGALYGYTF. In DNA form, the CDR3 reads TGTGCCAGTAGGAAAAGAACAGGGGGCGCTTTGTATGGCTACACCTTC.

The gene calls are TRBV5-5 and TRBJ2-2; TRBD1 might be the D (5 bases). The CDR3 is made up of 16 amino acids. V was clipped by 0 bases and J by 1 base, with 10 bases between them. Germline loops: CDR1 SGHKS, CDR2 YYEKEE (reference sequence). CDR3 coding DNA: TGTGCCAGCAGCTTGGTTAACAGGCTGAACACCGGGGAGCTGTTTTTT. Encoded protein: CASSLVNRLNTGELFF.

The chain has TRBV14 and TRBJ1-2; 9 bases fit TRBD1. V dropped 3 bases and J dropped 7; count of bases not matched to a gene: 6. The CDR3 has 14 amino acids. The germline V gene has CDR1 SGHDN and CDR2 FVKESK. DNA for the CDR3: TGTGCCAGCAGCCAGACAGGGGGATTAGGTGGCTACACCTTC. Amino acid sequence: CASSQTGGLGGYTF.

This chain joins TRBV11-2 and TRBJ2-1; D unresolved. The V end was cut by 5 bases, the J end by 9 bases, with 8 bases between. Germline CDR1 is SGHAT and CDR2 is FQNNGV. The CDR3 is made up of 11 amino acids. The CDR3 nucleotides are TGTGCCAGCAGCGTAGCAGGTGAGCAGTTCTTC. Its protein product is CASSVAGEQFF.

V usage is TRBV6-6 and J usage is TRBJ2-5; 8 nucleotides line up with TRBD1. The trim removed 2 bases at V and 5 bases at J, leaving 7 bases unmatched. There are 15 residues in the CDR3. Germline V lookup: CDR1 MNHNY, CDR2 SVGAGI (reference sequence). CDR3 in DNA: TGTGCCAGCAGTTACGGGCAGGGGGCTCGGGAGACCCAGTACTTC. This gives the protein CASSYGQGARETQYF.

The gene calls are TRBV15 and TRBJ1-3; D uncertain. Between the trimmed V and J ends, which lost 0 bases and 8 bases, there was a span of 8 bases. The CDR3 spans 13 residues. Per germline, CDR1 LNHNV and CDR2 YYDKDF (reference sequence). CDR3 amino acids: CATSRDRQDTIYF. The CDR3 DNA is TGTGCCACCAGCAGAGATAGGCAGGACACCATATATTTT.